The clone carrying this T cell receptor (beta chain) appeared many times. Its antigen is unidentified. This sample was taken from a study of T-cell memory formation after mild COVID-19. Study-wide results and limits: The main location of contracting CD4+ clones was CM and EM, and that of contracting CD8+ clones was EMRA. Pre-infection memory carried some responding clones, suggesting that cross-reactive memory joined.

Germline V CDR1 and CDR2: SGDLS, YYNGEE. V shed 4 bases and J 7 bases; nucleotides not matched to a gene: 8. The CDR3 covers 15 residues. The TCR alpha and TCR beta cDNA libraries, bearing sample barcodes and UMIs, were generated by 5'RACE using constant-segment primers. TCRdb reprocessed the 5' RACE reads with MiXCR, giving one entry per CDR3 protein. This table holds some 120,000 distinct CDR3 sequences, around 6.3% found once. The V call is TRBV9, the J call TRBJ1-6; the match to TRBD1 covers 7 bases. The receptor was derived from an adult woman who had mild COVID-19 (a few samples of this study predate the infection). Cell type and time point are not known. The sample was PBMCs or a T cell subset sorted from them (not recorded which). CDR3 protein: CASSPRTGPNSPLHF. CDR3 bases: TGTGCCAGCAGCCCTAGGACAGGCCCGAATTCACCCCTCCACTTT.